This T cell receptor (beta chain) originates from a study of kidney transplant recipient with SARS-CoV-2 infection. Details on this clonotype: A much larger clone differs from this one at a single base, so this may be a read error.

TCRdb passed the reads through MiXCR, listing each CDR3 protein once. The table records fewer than 250,000 distinct CDR3 sequences, about 30% of them present only once. Germline V CDR1 and CDR2: SGHVS, FNYEAQ. CDR3 length equals 14 residues. This material consisted of a blood sample, taken at baseline and between days 110 and 120 from a kidney transplant recipient. The clonotype comes from a male patient in his 30s who had COVID-19 and was a kidney transplant recipient. The graft donor may have contributed some T cells. The chain combines TRBV7-6 with TRBJ2-2; a possible D gene is TRBD2 (6 bases). The CDR3 DNA is TGTGCCAGCAGTCTCCCCGGGAGCACCGGGGGGCTGTTTTTT. Amino acid sequence: CASSLPGSTGGLFF.